This T cell receptor beta chain was documented in a study of cytomegalovirus exposure and HLA in healthy donors. General study results and limits: Earlier analysis looked at TCR beta V segments, and most were productive about 90% or about 30% of the time.

Healthy donors of bone marrow made up the group. The PCR employed 60 Vbeta primers together with 13 Jbeta primers. In the study's own analysis: Later reanalysis found roughly 80 million unique TCR beta chains, roughly 10 million of them shared. Sequencing used immunoSEQ multiplex PCR; TCRdb keeps in-frame clones, though not all of them. Clonal size and the V and J genes are those of that table, whereas D and trimming came from the DNA. The top ten hold roughly 3.5% of the sample, which has 140,000 or so clones, around four fifths seen once. On this clone itself: Its antigen is not identified.

The clonotype was recovered from a male donor in good health and CMV-seronegative. What was sequenced was PBMCs.

This CDR3 reads CASSSPGTGNQPQHF. The CDR3 nucleotides are TGTGCCAGTAGTTCCCCCGGGACAGGGAATCAGCCCCAGCATTTT. V gene TRBV19 combines with J gene TRBJ1-5; 9 nucleotides line up with TRBD1. The CDR3 runs to 15 residues. Trimming removed 5 bases from V and 4 bases from J; junction bases left unmatched: 6. Germline lookup yields CDR1 LNHDA and CDR2 SQIVND (reference sequence).